This T cell receptor beta chain comes out of a study of cytomegalovirus exposure and HLA in healthy donors. Points from the study as a whole: Only CMV serostatus was available as immune exposure information.

In germline, CDR1 is WNHNN, CDR2 SYGVQD (reference sequence). V lost 4 bases and J 3 bases, leaving 10 bases between the germline ends. This CDR3 is 14 amino acids long. In the case of this clone: Its antigen is currently unknown.

It was with 60 Vbeta and 13 Jbeta primers that the PCR ran. Produced via immunoSEQ multiplex PCR; TCRdb's table is partial and in-frame only. The top ten clones hold roughly 2% of a sample with fewer than 200,000 clones, around 74% of them seen once. This receptor was taken from a female donor in good health and CMV-seronegative. J is TRBJ2-4 and V is TRBV10-1, with TRBD2 as a possible D gene (5 bases). The sample comprised PBMCs. CDR3 nucleotide sequence: TGCGCCAGCAGTGGTCCTGGAGGCAAAAACATTCAGTACTTC. Translation gives CASSGPGGKNIQYF.